A selection of T cell receptor beta chains follows, all from one sample in a study of blood T cell repertoires in COVID-19. Measured with immunoSEQ multiplex PCR; TCRdb has only the in-frame clones, and not every one. The data show over 400,000 clones, with 86% seen just once and approximately 1.4% held by the top ten. The sequencing sample was made of peripheral blood. These receptors all come from a woman aged 25 to 39 with active or convalescent COVID-19. The CDR3 runs from the conserved cysteine through the conserved F or W. Each record gives: D gene, V gene, CDR3 protein. The D gene is left open where the match is weak.

d_gene: .; v_gene: TRBV9; CDR3aa: CASSALMGGDTIYF
d_gene: TRBD1; v_gene: TRBV16; CDR3aa: CASSQSGQPNYGYTF
d_gene: TRBD2; v_gene: TRBV19; CDR3aa: CATKLAANTGELFF
d_gene: TRBD1; v_gene: TRBV7-9; CDR3aa: CASSSPTTGVNTEAFF
d_gene: TRBD2; v_gene: TRBV5-1; CDR3aa: CASFEGAGETQYF
d_gene: TRBD2; v_gene: TRBV7-9; CDR3aa: CASSPRLWERGNTDTQYF
d_gene: TRBD1; v_gene: TRBV23-1; CDR3aa: CASSQYWDRQNTGELFF
d_gene: .; v_gene: TRBV4-2; CDR3aa: CASSQEVVSYYGYTF
d_gene: .; v_gene: TRBV29-1; CDR3aa: CSVRGQETQYF
d_gene: TRBD2; v_gene: TRBV2; CDR3aa: CASSETRGGKETQYF
d_gene: .; v_gene: TRBV6-5; CDR3aa: CASRALADTQYF
d_gene: .; v_gene: TRBV27; CDR3aa: CASNAGRGYEQYF
d_gene: TRBD1; v_gene: TRBV24-1; CDR3aa: CATSDKSRGSYNEQFF
d_gene: .; v_gene: TRBV7-9; CDR3aa: CASSFNLAGASGNTIYF
d_gene: TRBD1; v_gene: TRBV29-1; CDR3aa: CSVWRDREINTEAFF
d_gene: .; v_gene: TRBV21-1; CDR3aa: CARLAGRLKNIQYF